This T cell receptor beta chain comes out of a study of beta chain features in type 1 diabetes. General observations from the study: People with Type 1 diabetes carried modestly yet significantly shorter TCRB CDR3s in all four CD4+ subsets.

The CDR3 totals 12 residues. Germline V gives CDR1 MNHNS, CDR2 SASEGT. All of the isolated RNA was reverse transcribed, so expressed TCRB transcripts were sequenced. TCRdb's copy holds only in-frame clones and misses some; the assay was immunoSEQ multiplex PCR. This sample has over 55,000 clones, with approximately 52% found just once. About this clone: What it recognizes is unknown.

This receptor was obtained from a woman in her 40s with type 1 diabetes. This chain uses TRBV6-1 with TRBJ2-5, with a possible D match to TRBD1 (6 bases). The end of the DNA is better explained by TRBJ2-7, so the J call may be wrong. Material: Tregs from blood. The CDR3 sequence: CASSFTGSEQYF. The CDR3 bases are TGTGCCAGCAGTTTTACAGGGAGCGAGCAGTACTTC.